This T cell receptor beta chain was captured in a study of graft-versus-host responses after intestinal transplantation. In the study overall: Recipients were given multivisceral, liver-intestinal, or isolated intestinal transplants. Anti-thymocyte globulin induction, then tacrolimus and steroids for two to four years, went to all recipients.

Data came from immunoSEQ multiplex PCR; TCRdb stores just in-frame clones and leaves some out. Of 35,000 to 50,000 clones listed, roughly 96% are singletons. Broader study findings: Investigators detected GvH clones in recipient marrow, with some emerging earlier in ileum or blood.

Trimming at V came to 4 bases and at J to 10 bases, leaving 9 bases not matched to a gene. Germline V CDR1 and CDR2: SGHTS, YDEGEE. The CDR3 totals 15 residues. As concerns this clone: Its antigen is undetermined.

This sequence was found in a human donor who was the organ donor for an intestinal transplant. The sequenced sample was unstimulated CD8+ T cells sorted from spleen or lymph node cells, obtained before transplant. The chain carries TRBV5-8 and TRBJ1-6; 9 nucleotides agree with TRBD1. The CDR3 sequence: CASSERDRVRSPLHF. In DNA form, the CDR3 reads TGTGCCAGCAGCGAACGGGACAGGGTTCGATCACCCCTCCACTTT.